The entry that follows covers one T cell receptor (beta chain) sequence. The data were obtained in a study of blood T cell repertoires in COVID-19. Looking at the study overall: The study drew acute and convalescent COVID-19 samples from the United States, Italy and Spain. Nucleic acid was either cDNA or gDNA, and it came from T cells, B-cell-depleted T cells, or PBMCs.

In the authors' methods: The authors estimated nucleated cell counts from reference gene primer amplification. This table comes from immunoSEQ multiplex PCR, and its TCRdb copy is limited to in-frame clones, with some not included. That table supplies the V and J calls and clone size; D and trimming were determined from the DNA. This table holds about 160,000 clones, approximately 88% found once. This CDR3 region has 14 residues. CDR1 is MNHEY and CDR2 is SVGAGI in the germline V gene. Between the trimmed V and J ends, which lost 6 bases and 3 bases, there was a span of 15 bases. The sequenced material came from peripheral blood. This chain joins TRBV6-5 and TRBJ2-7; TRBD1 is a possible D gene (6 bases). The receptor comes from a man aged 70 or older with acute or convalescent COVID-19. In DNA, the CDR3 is TGTGCCAGCAGACCACCAGGGGTGGACTACGAGCAGTACTTC. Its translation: CASRPPGVDYEQYF.